This entry lists 19 T cell receptor beta chains sequenced from one sample in a study of blood T cell repertoires in COVID-19. Clones were sequenced by immunoSEQ multiplex PCR, and TCRdb holds only the in-frame ones, with some missing. The sample shows roughly 50,000 clones, roughly 90% of them seen only once. The sample was peripheral blood. Receptors originate from a human donor in a cohort sampled during active COVID-19.

CDR3 sequence reads: CASSLGGFGSYNSPLHF. As DNA, the CDR3 is TGTGCCAGCAGCTTGGGAGGGTTTGGCTCCTATAATTCACCCCTCCACTTT. The V gene is TRBV5-4, the J gene TRBJ1-6; D uncertain. The V gene's germline CDR1 is SGHNT and CDR2 YYREEE (reference sequence). V gave up 0 bases and J gave up 0 bases, with 10 bases separating them. The CDR3 is 17 residues long.

The chain recombines TRBV7-2 with TRBJ1-5; no reliable D call. CDR1 and CDR2 from the germline V gene are SGHTA and FQGNSA. The CDR3 spans 13 residues. V was shortened by 3 bases and J by 5 bases, with 8 bases between the two germline ends. This CDR3 is CASSFYRDQPQHF. The CDR3 DNA is TGTGCCAGCAGCTTTTACCGAGATCAGCCCCAGCATTTT. Complete variable domain (other parts from reference TRBV7-2 and TRBJ1-5): GAGVSQSPSNKVTEKGKDVELRCDPISGHTALYWYRQSLGQGLEFLIYFQGNSAPDKSGLPSDRFSAERTGGSVSTLTIQRTQQEDSAVYLCASSFYRDQPQHFGDGTRLSIL.

The V and J genes are TRBV9 and TRBJ1-5; the match to TRBD1 covers 9 bases. The CDR3 is 15 residues long. The J segment lost 5 bases and the V segment lost 4 bases, leaving 7 bases of the junction unmatched. Germline CDR1 SGDLS, CDR2 YYNGEE. The CDR3 spells CASSPGQGDHQPQHF. The CDR3 region has the DNA TGTGCCAGCAGCCCGGGACAGGGAGACCATCAGCCCCAGCATTTT. Full variable domain (rest looked up from reference TRBV9 and TRBJ1-5): DSGVTQTPKHLITATGQRVTLRCSPRSGDLSVYWYQQSLDQGLQFLIQYYNGEERAKGNILERFSAQQFPDLHSELNLSSLELGDSALYFCASSPGQGDHQPQHFGDGTRLSIL.

This sequence joins TRBV19 and TRBJ2-3; weak D call: TRBD2 (7 bases). CDR1 and CDR2 from the germline V gene are LNHDA and SQIVND (reference sequence). The CDR3 spans 14 residues. V lost 8 bases to trimming and J lost 0 bases, with 12 bases between them. The CDR3 DNA reads TGTGCCAGTGGGACGGGGGGCAGCACAGATACGCAGTATTTT. Its translation: CASGTGGSTDTQYF.

The chain has TRBV19 and TRBJ1-6; D is unresolved. This CDR3 is 14 amino acids long. Trimming removed 2 bases from V and 7 bases from J, with 9 bases in between. Looked up from germline, CDR1 is LNHDA and CDR2 is SQIVND (reference sequence). The CDR3 nucleotides read TGTGCCAGTAGTATAACCGGGTTAAATTCACCCCTCCACTTT. Protein: CASSITGLNSPLHF.

DNA for the CDR3: TGTGCCAGCAGCGTAGCAGCGGGTGACGATACGCAGTATTTT. It translates to CASSVAAGDDTQYF. V usage is TRBV9 and J usage is TRBJ2-3, with D possibly being TRBD2 (6 bases). The CDR3 consists of 14 residues. The V and J ends lost 0 bases and 6 bases respectively, with 11 bases between them. Germline CDR1 and CDR2: SGDLS and YYNGEE.

CDR3 nucleotide sequence: TGCGCCAGCAGTAGCCTCGGCGGGTCCCAGCCCCAGCATTTT. Amino acid sequence: CASSSLGGSQPQHF. V usage is TRBV5-1 and J usage is TRBJ1-5, with D uncertain. The ends were cut back, 5 bases at V and 7 bases at J, with 16 bases in the middle. The CDR3 runs to 14 residues. Germline-derived CDR1 and CDR2 are SGHRS and YFSETQ.

This rearrangement joins TRBV30 to TRBJ1-5, with TRBD1 matching 8 bases. V lost 2 bases, J lost 11 bases, and 14 bases stayed unmatched. This CDR3 is 15 amino acids long. Per the germline V gene, CDR1 is GTSNPN and CDR2 is SVGIG (reference sequence). The DNA for the CDR3 is TGTGCCTGGAGTTCTTCAGGACAGGGATCGACGGCCCAGCATTTT. Its translation is CAWSSSGQGSTAQHF.

In its sample, this clone was seen once. The CDR3 nucleotides read TGTGCCAGCAGCTTAACTGGGAGCTCCTACAATGAGCAGTTCTTC. Translation: CASSLTGSSYNEQFF. The J gene is TRBJ2-1, the V gene TRBV7-3, with a weak D call TRBD2 (5 bases). This CDR3 has 15 residues. Trimming pared 0 bases from V and 0 bases from J, leaving 6 bases between. The V gene's germline CDR1 is SGHTA and CDR2 FQGTGA.

The V gene is TRBV10-3, the J gene TRBJ1-3, with a weak D call TRBD1 (6 bases). Germline V gene lookup returns CDR1 ENHRY and CDR2 SYGVKD. Trimming took off 3 bases at V and 0 bases at J, with 9 bases between the two ends. The CDR3 runs to 15 residues. The DNA of the CDR3 is TGTGCCATCAGTGATACAGGGATCTCTGGAAACACCATATATTTT. Translating it yields CAISDTGISGNTIYF.

This sequence joins TRBV19 and TRBJ1-3; D possibly corresponds to TRBD1 (5 bases). Germline lookup yields CDR1 LNHDA and CDR2 SQIVND (reference sequence). V lost 3 bases and J lost 0, with 6 bases in between. This CDR3 spans 14 amino acids. Written as DNA, the CDR3 is TGTGCCAGTAGTATCGACAGCTCTGGAAACACCATATATTTT. This translates into CASSIDSSGNTIYF.

This clone was counted between two and nine times. The chain has TRBV10-3 and TRBJ1-1; a weak D match, TRBD1 (6 bases). The germline V gene has CDR1 ENHRY and CDR2 SYGVKD. V shed 6 bases and J shed 3 bases, with 14 bases lying between them. The CDR3 is 14 residues long. CDR3 coding DNA: TGTGCCATCAGCCCCCGGGGGGCAGACACTGAAGCTTTCTTT. Translating gives CAISPRGADTEAFF.

The rearrangement joins TRBV2 to TRBJ1-4; 7 bases are a match to TRBD1. CDR1 is SNHLY, CDR2 FYNNEI, per germline. The CDR3 totals 14 residues. V lost 6 bases, J lost 7 bases, and 8 bases stayed unmatched. The CDR3 reads CASSVKGASEKLFF. DNA of the CDR3: TGTGCCAGCAGCGTGAAGGGGGCCTCTGAAAAACTGTTTTTT.

V is TRBV9 and J is TRBJ2-1; 14 bases agree with TRBD2. V lost 3 bases and J lost 0; bases outside the gene matches: 5. This CDR3 comprises 18 residues. Germline CDR1 and CDR2: SGDLS and YYNGEE. The CDR3 DNA follows: TGTGCCAGCAGCGCACTGACTAGCGGGGGGGACTCCTACAATGAGCAGTTCTTC. This codes for CASSALTSGGDSYNEQFF.

The chain joins TRBV5-1 to TRBJ1-2; TRBD1 aligns across 9 bases. Losses at the gene ends were 3 bases for V and 7 bases for J; bases not matched to a gene: 4. Germline CDR1 reads SGHRS; CDR2 reads YFSETQ. The CDR3 has 13 residues. CDR3 loop: CASSWDRVAGYTF. The DNA of the CDR3 is TGCGCCAGCAGCTGGGACAGGGTAGCTGGCTACACCTTC.

This rearrangement joins TRBV12-3 or TRBV12-4 to TRBJ2-2, with D hard to call. This CDR3 spans 13 amino acids. V lost 0 bases and J 4 bases, leaving 3 bases between the germline ends. This chain's CDR3 is CASSLAATGELFF. CDR3 coding DNA: TGTGCCAGCAGTTTAGCAGCCACCGGGGAGCTGTTTTTT.

The rearrangement links TRBV4-3 to TRBJ2-1; TRBD1 is a possible D gene (6 bases). The germline V gene has CDR1 LGHNA and CDR2 YSLEER. CDR3 length: 18 amino acids. Trimming left V 2 bases short and J 0 bases short, with 17 bases between. CDR3 sequence: CASSQWRTGQSSYNEQFF. Written as DNA, the CDR3 is TGCGCCAGCAGCCAATGGAGAACAGGGCAAAGCTCCTACAATGAGCAGTTCTTC.

The J gene is TRBJ1-3, the V gene TRBV21-1. TRBV21-1 is deemed a pseudogene. The CDR3 extends over 15 amino acids. Here the CDR3 reads CASSITGGSGNTIYF. In DNA form, the CDR3 reads TGTGCCAGCAGCATTACGGGGGGCTCTGGAAACACCATATATTTT.

The CDR3 coding sequence is TGTGCCAGCAGCTTCGGACTAGCGTTGTCGTATTTT. Translated: CASSFGLALSYF. The chain recombines TRBV5-8 with TRBJ2-3, with TRBD2 identical over 9 bases. The germline gives CDR1 SGHTS, CDR2 YDEGEE. CDR3 length: 12 residues. With 2 bases clipped from V and 14 bases from J, the junction kept 6 bases outside the gene matches.